The 31 T cell receptor beta chains below all came from one sample that was sequenced in a study of T cell responses to AZD1222 COVID-19 vaccine. This table comes from immunoSEQ multiplex PCR, and its TCRdb copy is limited to in-frame clones, with some not included. The sample lists roughly 100,000 clones; approximately 90% were seen once. The source was peripheral blood, collected on day 0 of AZD1222 vaccination. These receptors were taken from an adult in good health.

The chain recombines TRBV7-9 with TRBJ1-2; D is perhaps TRBD1 (5 bases). Looked up from germline, CDR1 is SEHNR and CDR2 is FQNEAQ (reference sequence). V shed 1 base and J shed 7 bases, with 7 bases lying between them. CDR3 length: 12 residues. CDR3 DNA: TGTGCCAGCAGCTTAGGGGACGGTGGCTACACCTTC. Protein sequence: CASSLGDGGYTF.

The chain uses TRBV27 and TRBJ2-7, with 7 bases aligning to TRBD1. The germline V gene has CDR1 MNHEY and CDR2 SMNVEV (reference sequence). The CDR3 runs to 16 residues. V dropped 4 bases and J dropped 5; count of bases not matched to a gene: 14. The CDR3 DNA reads TGTGCCAGCAGTTCACCCTCGACAGGGCTATTCGACGAGCAGTACTTC. Amino acids: CASSSPSTGLFDEQYF.

This clone was counted only a few times. The chain is built from TRBV25-1 and TRBJ2-3; 10 bases match TRBD1. CDR3 length: 15 amino acids. Germline CDR1 MGHDK, CDR2 SYGVNS. The V and J ends lost 8 bases and 10 bases, in that order; junction bases with no gene match: 15. CDR3 sequence: CASQPGTGDVGAQYF. CDR3 nucleotide sequence: TGTGCCAGCCAACCCGGGACAGGGGACGTGGGAGCGCAGTATTTT.

The V and J genes are TRBV7-2 and TRBJ2-7; the match to TRBD1 covers 7 bases. The V gene end was trimmed by 2 bases and the J gene end by 4 bases; junction bases not matched to a gene: 2. Per the germline V gene, CDR1 is SGHTA and CDR2 is FQGNSA. The CDR3 sequence is 13 residues long. The CDR3 loop reads CASSLRGRYEQYF. The DNA of the CDR3 is TGTGCCAGCAGCTTAAGGGGGCGATACGAGCAGTACTTC.

CDR3 in amino acids: CASSFIAGNEQFF. Here the CDR3 DNA reads TGTGCCAGCAGTTTCATCGCGGGGAATGAGCAGTTCTTC. V is TRBV12-3 or TRBV12-4 and J is TRBJ2-1, with D tentatively TRBD2 (6 bases). The germline V and J ends were trimmed by 3 bases and 7 bases, with 10 bases remaining between them. The CDR3 length is 13 residues.

This chain uses TRBV11-2 with TRBJ2-2, with D unresolved. Trimming removed 0 bases at V and 8 bases at J, with 10 bases between. Germline loops: CDR1 SGHAT, CDR2 FQNNGV. The CDR3 runs to 14 residues. The CDR3 reads CASSLDLLRGELFF. The CDR3 DNA reads TGTGCCAGCAGCTTAGATCTCTTAAGAGGGGAGCTGTTTTTT. Based on the CDR3 plus reference TRBV11-2 and TRBJ2-2, the full variable domain is EAGVAQSPRYKIIEKRQSVAFWCNPISGHATLYWYQQILGQGPKLLIQFQNNGVVDDSQLPKDRFSAERLKGVDSTLKIQPAKLEDSAVYLCASSLDLLRGELFFGEGSRLTVL.

The V and J genes are TRBV3-1 (or the pseudogene TRBV3-2) and TRBJ1-2, with TRBD1 matching 10 bases. The germline CDR1 and CDR2 sequences are LGHDT and YNNKEL (reference sequence). The V segment lost 5 bases and the J segment 6 bases; nucleotides outside the gene matches: 6. The CDR3 sequence is 14 residues long. The CDR3 region has the DNA TGTGCCAGCAGCATAACCGGGACAGGGGATGGCTACACCTTC. It translates to CASSITGTGDGYTF.

This sequence joins TRBV9 and TRBJ2-7, with a weak D call TRBD2 (5 bases). The CDR3 has 15 amino acids. Germline CDR1 reads SGDLS; CDR2 reads YYNGEE. V was shortened by 2 bases and J by 7 bases, with 19 bases between the two germline ends. The CDR3 region is CASSVGGGLGPEQYF. The CDR3 DNA is TGTGCCAGCAGCGTTGGAGGCGGGTTAGGTCCTGAGCAGTACTTC.

This chain connects TRBV6-5 to TRBJ1-6; D not resolved. Germline V gene lookup returns CDR1 MNHEY and CDR2 SVGAGI. The CDR3 has 14 amino acids. Trimming removed 6 bases from V and 7 bases from J, with 13 bases in between. CDR3 DNA sequence: TGTGCCAGCAGGCATGATGCGGCCAATTCACCCCTCCACTTT. Its protein is CASRHDAANSPLHF.

Only a few counts were recorded for this clone. V is TRBV3-1 (or the pseudogene TRBV3-2) and J is TRBJ2-2; D unclear. This CDR3 is 16 amino acids long. Germline CDR1 and CDR2: LGHDT and YNNKEL (reference sequence). Trimming took 4 bases from V and 7 from J, leaving 19 bases between them. The CDR3 bases are TGTGCCAGCAGCCCCATCTTGGACCGACGGCACGGGGAGCTGTTTTTT. Protein sequence: CASSPILDRRHGELFF.

This chain links TRBV28 with TRBJ2-1, with a possible D match to TRBD2 (6 bases). Germline assignment: CDR1 MDHEN and CDR2 SYDVKM. V lost 6 bases and J 2 bases, leaving 20 bases between the germline ends. This CDR3 spans 17 amino acids. The CDR3 protein is CASSSPLSGLTYNEQFF. The CDR3 region has the DNA TGTGCCAGCAGCTCCCCCCTGAGCGGGTTAACCTACAATGAGCAGTTCTTC.

The V and J genes are TRBV24-1 and TRBJ2-2; TRBD1 or TRBD2 may be the D gene (5 bases each). The CDR3 has 14 residues. Trimming shortened V by 3 bases and J by 5 bases, and 9 bases separated the two germline ends. Germline V gene lookup returns CDR1 KGHDR and CDR2 SFDVKD. This chain's CDR3 is CATSDPGRTGELFF. The DNA of the CDR3 is TGTGCCACCAGTGATCCAGGGAGAACCGGGGAGCTGTTTTTT.

The chain couples TRBV6-5 to TRBJ1-1; D gene unclear. The V and J ends lost 9 bases and 1 base respectively, with 9 bases between them. CDR1 and CDR2 (germline): MNHEY, SVGAGI. The CDR3 consists of 12 residues. CDR3 sequence: CASRLGNTEAFF. The CDR3 bases are TGTGCCAGTCGGTTGGGGAACACTGAAGCTTTCTTT.

The V and J genes are TRBV4-2 and TRBJ2-6; TRBD1 is a possible D gene (6 bases). From germline, CDR1 is LGHNA and CDR2 YNFKEQ. The CDR3 length is 16 residues. With 0 bases removed from V and 2 bases from J, the gap between germline ends came to 8 bases. The CDR3 nucleotides read TGTGCCAGCAGCCAAGAGGCAGGGGCTGGGGCCAACGTCCTGACTTTC. This gives the protein CASSQEAGAGANVLTF.

The chain couples TRBV5-4 to TRBJ1-1, with D perhaps matching TRBD1 (6 bases). The CDR3 consists of 14 residues. CDR1 and CDR2 from the germline V gene are SGHNT and YYREEE (reference sequence). The DNA of the CDR3 is TGTGGGGCGACTAAGGGACACCCGAACACTGAAGCTTTCTTT. Residues: CGATKGHPNTEAFF.

The chain has TRBV12-5 and TRBJ2-1, with 7 bases identical to TRBD1. The trim removed 2 bases at V and 9 bases at J, leaving 16 bases unmatched. Germline V gene lookup returns CDR1 LGHNT and CDR2 FRNRAP. This CDR3 comprises 17 residues. The CDR3 spells CASGLRIGGFQRFEQFF. CDR3 coding DNA: TGTGCTAGTGGTTTGAGGATAGGGGGCTTCCAGCGATTTGAGCAGTTCTTC.

This clone was observed once. The V gene is TRBV3-1 (or the pseudogene TRBV3-2), the J gene TRBJ2-2; TRBD2 might be the D (6 bases). Trimming pared 1 base from V and 4 bases from J, leaving 13 bases between. Germline V gene lookup returns CDR1 LGHDT and CDR2 YNNKEL (reference sequence). The length of the CDR3 is 16 residues. CDR3 nucleotides: TGTGCCAGCAGCCAAGTGGGGGGACCTATCACCGGGGAGCTGTTTTTT. It encodes CASSQVGGPITGELFF.

This clone has just a few counts. The rearrangement joins TRBV28 to TRBJ1-6; no clear D. CDR3 length equals 12 residues. Germline lookup yields CDR1 MDHEN and CDR2 SYDVKM. V was clipped by 5 bases and J by 10 bases, with 9 bases between them. CDR3 nucleotide sequence: TGTGCCAGCAGTCGTCTGGGCTCACCCCTCCACTTT. Its translation: CASSRLGSPLHF.

The table lists this clone with a count of one. CDR3 coding DNA: TGTGCCAGCAGTTTACTTGTTCCGCAGGGTTTTACCAAAAACATTCAGTACTTC. It is translated as CASSLLVPQGFTKNIQYF. The chain is built from TRBV28 and TRBJ2-4, with TRBD1 as a possible D gene (5 bases). CDR3 length: 18 residues. Germline-derived CDR1 and CDR2 are MDHEN and SYDVKM. The V end lost 2 bases, the J end lost 2 bases, and 19 bases lay between the germline ends.

The chain links TRBV6-5 to TRBJ2-5; possible D gene TRBD2, 5 bases. V lost 7 bases, J lost 2 bases, and 11 bases lay in between. The CDR3 consists of 13 residues. The germline V gene has CDR1 MNHEY and CDR2 SVGAGI. In nucleotides, the CDR3 is TGTGCCAGCAAGAGGGCGGTACAAGAGACCCAGTACTTC. Amino acids: CASKRAVQETQYF.

The rearrangement uses TRBV5-4 and TRBJ1-2; 7 bases agree with TRBD1. Germline CDR1 and CDR2: SGHNT and YYREEE (reference sequence). The CDR3 length is 13 residues. V gave up 0 bases and J gave up 7 bases; unmatched junction bases: 3. CDR3 region: CASSLDRGSGYTF. The DNA of the CDR3 is TGTGCCAGCAGCTTGGACAGGGGATCTGGCTACACCTTC.

In nucleotides, the CDR3 is TGTGCCAGTAGTATGGGGGGTTCAGGGGCCGGTAGTCAGCCCCAGCATTTT. It codes for CASSMGGSGAGSQPQHF. The J gene is TRBJ1-5, the V gene TRBV19, with D possibly TRBD1 on 6 matching bases. V shed 3 bases and J shed 6 bases, with 21 bases lying between them. Germline V CDR1 and CDR2: LNHDA, SQIVND (reference sequence). The CDR3 runs 17 residues.

In the case of this clone: Other DNA sequences from this sample encode an identical CDR3 as well. The CDR3 reads CASSFADTQYF. The CDR3 DNA sequence: TGTGCCAGTAGTTTTGCAGATACGCAGTATTTT. V is TRBV19 and J is TRBJ2-3, with unresolved D. V lost 5 bases and J 4 bases, leaving 4 bases between the germline ends. Germline V lookup: CDR1 LNHDA, CDR2 SQIVND (reference sequence). This CDR3 spans 11 amino acids. The whole variable domain, filled in from reference TRBV19 and TRBJ2-3, reads DGGITQSPKYLFRKEGQNVTLSCEQNLNHDAMYWYRQDPGQGLRLIYYSQIVNDFQKGDIAEGYSVSREKKESFPLTVTSAQKNPTAFYLCASSFADTQYFGPGTRLTVL.

V usage is TRBV2 and J usage is TRBJ1-2; D may be TRBD1 (5 bases). CDR3 length equals 13 residues. Germline V CDR1 and CDR2: SNHLY, FYNNEI. The germline V and J ends were trimmed by 7 bases and 5 bases, with 14 bases remaining between them. For the CDR3, the DNA is TGTGCCAGCAACCCTGGGACGGAATATGGCTACACCTTC. Protein sequence: CASNPGTEYGYTF.

The CDR3 DNA sequence: TGTGCCAGCAGCGTAGCGGCCTTGAAGAGCGGGATATATTTT. This codes for CASSVAALKSGIYF. This chain uses TRBV9 with TRBJ1-3, with no clear D. The CDR3 length is 14 residues. Germline V gives CDR1 SGDLS, CDR2 YYNGEE. V lost 0 bases and J lost 13, with 17 bases in between. The variable domain in full, with the rest retrieved from reference TRBV9 and TRBJ1-3, is DSGVTQTPKHLITATGQRVTLRCSPRSGDLSVYWYQQSLDQGLQFLIQYYNGEERAKGNILERFSAQQFPDLHSELNLSSLELGDSALYFCASSVAALKSGIYFGEGSWLTVV.

The chain has TRBV5-6 and TRBJ1-1; D ambiguous. CDR3 size: 13 residues. Trimming cost V 2 bases and J 0 bases, with 5 bases left between them. The V gene's germline CDR1 is SGHDT and CDR2 YYEEEE. CDR3 amino acids: CASSFNLNTEAFF. In DNA, the CDR3 is TGTGCCAGCAGCTTCAATTTGAACACTGAAGCTTTCTTT.

V usage is TRBV14 and J usage is TRBJ2-1, with TRBD2 identical over 11 bases. V lost 3 bases, J lost 3 bases, and 1 base stayed unmatched. The CDR3 length is 15 residues. CDR1 SGHDN and CDR2 FVKESK come from the germline V gene. For the CDR3, the DNA is TGTGCCAGCAGCCATAGCGGGGGGGTCTACAATGAGCAGTTCTTC. Encoded protein: CASSHSGGVYNEQFF.

This sequence joins TRBV14 and TRBJ1-1; 7 bases are a match to TRBD1. J lost 7 bases, V lost 3 bases, and 11 bases had no gene match. Germline CDR1 reads SGHDN; CDR2 reads FVKESK. This CDR3 has 15 amino acids. CDR3 amino acids: CASSHFFRGNLEAFF. DNA of the CDR3: TGTGCCAGCAGCCATTTTTTCAGGGGGAATCTTGAAGCTTTCTTT.

Concerning this clone: A junction end diverges from the germline sequence, so it may reflect a read error. The chain is built from TRBV7-7 and TRBJ2-1; D is undetermined. The CDR3 has 16 residues. Germline loops: CDR1 SSHAT, CDR2 FNYEAQ (reference sequence). CDR3: CASSLGVARTDNEQFF. The DNA for the CDR3 is TGTGCTAGCAGCTTAGGCGTGGCCAGGACCGATAATGAGCAGTTCTTC.

CDR3 residues: CASSLTSGGAYEQYF. As DNA, the CDR3 is TGTGCCAGCAGTTTGACTAGCGGGGGGGCCTACGAGCAGTACTTC. The genes are TRBV6-5 and TRBJ2-7; 14 bases match TRBD2. The CDR3 runs to 15 residues. The J segment lost 2 bases and the V segment lost 4 bases, leaving 1 base of the junction unmatched. The germline CDR1 and CDR2 sequences are MNHEY and SVGAGI.

The chain joins TRBV19 to TRBJ2-2; the match to TRBD2 covers 9 bases. V was pared by 4 bases and J by 1 base, with 1 base of the junction left unmatched. CDR1 LNHDA and CDR2 SQIVND come from the germline V gene (reference sequence). The CDR3 extends over 15 amino acids. The CDR3 region has the DNA TGTGCCAGTAGTAGACTAGCGGAGAACACCGGGGAGCTGTTTTTT. Amino acids: CASSRLAENTGELFF.